This T cell receptor (beta chain) was found in a study of T cells after yellow fever vaccination. Study overall: Preparation of fractions with low cell numbers was performed using SMART-Seq v4 Ultra Low Input.

Synthesis of TCR cDNA relied on 5'RACE template switching, which attached a universal primer site and UMIs. Each CDR3 protein is one row after TCRdb ran MiXCR on the 5' RACE reads. The sample lists around 200,000 distinct CDR3 sequences; 11% were seen once. Germline V gene lookup returns CDR1 LGHNA and CDR2 YSLEER. This CDR3 contains 14 residues. Trimming took 3 bases from V and 0 from J, leaving 3 bases between them. The sample holds a few counts of this clonotype. This TCR derives from a man younger than 35 who received the YFV17D yellow fever vaccine. Material: CD8+ T cells sorted from PBMCs, obtained 15 days after the yellow fever booster vaccination. The chain recombines TRBV4-3 with TRBJ2-6; D gene ambiguous. The CDR3 spells CASSHNSGANVLTF. The CDR3 DNA is TGCGCCAGCAGCCATAACTCTGGGGCCAACGTCCTGACTTTC.